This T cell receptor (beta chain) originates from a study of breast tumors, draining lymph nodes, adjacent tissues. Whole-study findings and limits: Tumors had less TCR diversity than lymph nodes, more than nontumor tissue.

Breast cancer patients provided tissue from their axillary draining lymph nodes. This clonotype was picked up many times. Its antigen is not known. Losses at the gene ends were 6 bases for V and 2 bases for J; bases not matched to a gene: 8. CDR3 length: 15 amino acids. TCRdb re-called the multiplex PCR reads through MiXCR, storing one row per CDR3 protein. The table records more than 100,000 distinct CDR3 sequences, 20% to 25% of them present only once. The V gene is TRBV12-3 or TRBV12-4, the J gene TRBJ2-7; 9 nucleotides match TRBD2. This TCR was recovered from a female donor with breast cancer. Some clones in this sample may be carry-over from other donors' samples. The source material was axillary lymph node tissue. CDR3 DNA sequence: TGTGCCAGCAGCCCGCTAGCGGGAATAACCTACGAGCAGTACTTC. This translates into CASSPLAGITYEQYF.